A single sample is the source of the 28 T cell receptor beta chains below, sequenced in a study of technical replicates of blood from four donors. Measured with immunoSEQ multiplex PCR; TCRdb has only the in-frame clones, and not every one. The table includes approximately 81,000 clones, just over 95% detected once. Material for sequencing was T cells isolated from PBMCs. Receptor source: a human donor in good health.

The V and J genes are TRBV5-1 and TRBJ2-7; weak D call: TRBD2 (6 bases). The CDR3 loop spans 13 amino acids. V was shortened by 3 bases and J by 2 bases, with 9 bases between the two germline ends. The germline V gene encodes CDR1 SGHRS and CDR2 YFSETQ. CDR3 in DNA: TGCGCCAGCAGCTGGGACTCTACCTACGAGCAGTACTTC. Its translation: CASSWDSTYEQYF.

The chain is built from TRBV5-5 and TRBJ1-1, with 8 bases fitting TRBD1. The ends lost 4 bases at V and 5 bases at J; junction bases unmatched: 10. Germline CDR1 reads SGHKS; CDR2 reads YYEKEE (reference sequence). The length of the CDR3 is 15 residues. Here the CDR3 reads CASSLDGTGGTEAFF. In DNA form, the CDR3 reads TGTGCCAGCAGCCTCGATGGGACAGGCGGAACTGAAGCTTTCTTT.

This clone was counted a single time. The V and J genes are TRBV19 and TRBJ2-1; 12 bases are shared with TRBD2. Trimming removed 5 bases from V and 3 bases from J; junction bases left unmatched: 5. Germline values: CDR1 LNHDA, CDR2 SQIVND (reference sequence). The CDR3 runs 16 residues. CDR3 in DNA: TGTGCCAGTAGTTTTCGGACTAGCGGGATCTACAATGAGCAGTTCTTC. Its translation: CASSFRTSGIYNEQFF.

V usage is TRBV5-1 and J usage is TRBJ2-7, with D maybe TRBD1 (5 bases). The ends were cut back, 3 bases at V and 1 base at J, with 11 bases in the middle. This CDR3 has 14 residues. Germline values: CDR1 SGHRS, CDR2 YFSETQ. In DNA form, the CDR3 reads TGCGCCAGCAGCTCCACGACAGTATCCTACGAGCAGTACTTC. It is translated as CASSSTTVSYEQYF.

The CDR3 bases are TGCGCCAGCAGCGAGGGACTAGCGGGGGGAGACGGGGAGCTGTTTTTT. This encodes CASSEGLAGGDGELFF. The chain is built from TRBV4-1 and TRBJ2-2; 15 bases are a match to TRBD2. In germline, CDR1 is MGHRA, CDR2 YSYEKL. Trimming cost V 5 bases and J 7 bases; bases outside gene matches: 5. The CDR3 extends over 16 amino acids.

V is TRBV5-1 and J is TRBJ1-2; perhaps TRBD1 as D (6 bases). Germline CDR1 reads SGHRS; CDR2 reads YFSETQ. The germline V and J ends were trimmed by 7 bases and 0 bases, with 16 bases remaining between them. This CDR3 spans 15 amino acids. The CDR3 DNA follows: TGCGCCAGCCGGCCGGACAGACAAACTAACTATGGCTACACCTTC. Amino acids: CASRPDRQTNYGYTF.

V and J are TRBV4-1 and TRBJ2-1, with 14 nucleotides matching TRBD2. Germline assignment: CDR1 MGHRA and CDR2 YSYEKL. The V gene end was trimmed by 8 bases and the J gene end by 7 bases; junction bases not matched to a gene: 7. The CDR3 extends over 15 amino acids. The CDR3 reads CASRTSGGLSNEQFF. The DNA of the CDR3 is TGCGCCAGCCGGACTAGCGGGGGGCTTTCTAATGAGCAGTTCTTC.

The genes are TRBV30 and TRBJ1-1; 7 positions agree with TRBD1. The CDR3 contains 11 residues. CDR1 and CDR2 from the germline V gene are GTSNPN and SVGIG (reference sequence). V was pared by 8 bases and J by 9 bases, with 9 bases of the junction left unmatched. The CDR3 DNA reads TGTGCCCGAGACCGGGGACAGAAAGCTTTCTTT. It specifies CARDRGQKAFF.

The chain couples TRBV5-1 to TRBJ2-7; 10 positions match TRBD1. The germline gives CDR1 SGHRS, CDR2 YFSETQ. This CDR3 spans 16 amino acids. V lost 4 bases and J lost 4; bases outside the gene matches: 11. This CDR3 reads CASSRGQGSIGYEQYF. The CDR3 DNA reads as TGCGCCAGCAGCAGGGGACAGGGGAGCATTGGGTACGAGCAGTACTTC.

The J gene is TRBJ2-7, the V gene TRBV5-4; TRBD1 matches at 9 bases. V shed 4 bases and J 2 bases; nucleotides not matched to a gene: 7. Germline CDR1 reads SGHNT; CDR2 reads YYREEE (reference sequence). This CDR3 is 15 amino acids long. CDR3 bases: TGTGCCAGCAGCCAGGGCCGGACAGGGGCCTACGAGCAGTACTTC. Its protein is CASSQGRTGAYEQYF.

The chain has TRBV7-9 and TRBJ2-7; 9 nucleotides agree with TRBD1. The CDR3 runs to 13 residues. Trimming cost V 5 bases and J 2 bases; bases outside gene matches: 1. Germline-derived CDR1 and CDR2 are SEHNR and FQNEAQ (reference sequence). DNA for the CDR3: TGTGCCAGCAGCGGGACAGGGACCTACGAGCAGTACTTC. Residues: CASSGTGTYEQYF. Drawing the rest from reference TRBV7-9 and TRBJ2-7, the complete variable domain is DTGVSQNPRHKITKRGQNVTFRCDPISEHNRLYWYRQTLGQGPEFLTYFQNEAQLEKSRLLSDRFSAERPKGSFSTLEIQRTEQGDSAMYLCASSGTGTYEQYFGPGTRLTVT.

V gene TRBV27 combines with J gene TRBJ2-7, with TRBD2 matching over 8 bases. CDR1 and CDR2 from the germline V gene are MNHEY and SMNVEV (reference sequence). V lost 4 bases and J lost 3; bases outside the gene matches: 17. The CDR3 is made up of 18 amino acids. CDR3 in DNA: TGTGCCAGCAGTTCAACCCCTACAAGCGGGAGAAATCGCTACGAGCAGTACTTC. This sequence encodes CASSSTPTSGRNRYEQYF.

The rearrangement uses TRBV27 and TRBJ2-2; D may be TRBD1 (6 bases). This CDR3 has 16 amino acids. CDR1 MNHEY and CDR2 SMNVEV come from the germline V gene (reference sequence). Deletions cut 3 bases from V and 6 bases from J, with 17 bases between. The CDR3 is CASSFRAQGFAGELFF. In DNA, the CDR3 is TGTGCCAGCAGTTTTAGGGCTCAGGGGTTCGCCGGGGAGCTGTTTTTT.

This clone was seen once. This chain links TRBV18 with TRBJ2-3; 9 positions match TRBD1. This CDR3 contains 14 residues. The ends lost 4 bases at V and 3 bases at J; junction bases unmatched: 2. Germline V CDR1 and CDR2: KGHSH, LQKENI. The CDR3 region is CASSRGTGTDTQYF. For the CDR3, the DNA is TGTGCCAGCTCACGGGGGACAGGGACAGATACGCAGTATTTT.

V is TRBV6-5 and J is TRBJ2-5; 8 bases are a match to TRBD2. V was pared by 7 bases and J by 9 bases, with 10 bases of the junction left unmatched. CDR1 is MNHEY and CDR2 is SVGAGI in the germline V gene. The CDR3 totals 13 residues. The CDR3 here is CASTILAAGAQYF. CDR3 DNA: TGTGCCAGCACTATACTAGCGGCTGGGGCCCAGTACTTC.

The chain has TRBV4-1 and TRBJ2-7; 12 bases fit TRBD2. Trimming cost V 2 bases and J 4 bases; bases outside gene matches: 6. The germline gives CDR1 MGHRA, CDR2 YSYEKL. This CDR3 has 16 residues. The DNA for the CDR3 is TGCGCCAGCAGCCAACCTAGCGGGGGGGAAATATACGAGCAGTACTTC. This gives the protein CASSQPSGGEIYEQYF.

The J gene is TRBJ2-7, the V gene TRBV6-1, with 9 bases aligning to TRBD2. Trimming removed 4 bases from V and 3 bases from J; junction bases left unmatched: 1. Germline CDR1 reads MNHNS; CDR2 reads SASEGT. The CDR3 covers 13 residues. CDR3 nucleotides: TGTGCCAGCAGTGGGCGGGAGGGCTACGAGCAGTACTTC. Translation gives CASSGREGYEQYF.

The J gene is TRBJ2-7, the V gene TRBV12-2; the table names TRBD1, a call not compared with the DNA. TRBV12-2 is designated a pseudogene. CDR3 size: 16 residues. As DNA, the CDR3 is TGTGCAAGTCGCATAGCTCGACAGGTTAGCACCTACGAGCAGTACTTC. Protein: CASRIARQVSTYEQYF.

V usage is TRBV5-5 and J usage is TRBJ1-2; TRBD1 is a possible D gene (5 bases). V dropped 0 bases and J dropped 0 bases, with 9 bases sitting between them. The CDR3 covers 15 residues. CDR1 SGHKS and CDR2 YYEKEE come from the germline V gene (reference sequence). CDR3 coding DNA: TGTGCCAGCAGCTTGGGGGCAGGGACTAACTATGGCTACACCTTC. Translating it yields CASSLGAGTNYGYTF.

This clone was counted once. The chain uses TRBV15 and TRBJ2-7; 12 nucleotides match TRBD2. Per germline, CDR1 LNHNV and CDR2 YYDKDF (reference sequence). The V gene end was trimmed by 1 base and the J gene end by 7 bases; junction bases not matched to a gene: 2. The CDR3 loop spans 14 amino acids. CDR3 nucleotide sequence: TGTGCCACCAGCAGAGTTGGACTAGCGGGAGAGCAGTACTTC. This sequence encodes CATSRVGLAGEQYF. The entire variable domain, with the rest obtained from reference TRBV15 and TRBJ2-7, is as follows: DAMVIQNPRYQVTQFGKPVTLSCSQTLNHNVMYWYQQKSSQAPKLLFHYYDKDFNNEADTPDNFQSRRPNTSFCFLDIRSPGLGDTAMYLCATSRVGLAGEQYFGPGTRLTVT.

The genes are TRBV27 and TRBJ2-7, with 9 bases fitting TRBD2. This CDR3 comprises 13 residues. CDR1 and CDR2 from the germline V gene are MNHEY and SMNVEV (reference sequence). The junction had 5 bases not matched to a gene; V was cut back by 5 bases and J by 6 bases. The CDR3, as DNA: TGTGCCAGCAGTCAAGGACTAGCGACCGAGCAGTACTTC. Translating it yields CASSQGLATEQYF.

CDR3 bases: TGTGCCAGCAGTTTAAGCGCTAACTATGGCTACACCTTC. It yields the protein CASSLSANYGYTF. The V gene is TRBV27, the J gene TRBJ1-2; no reliable D call. The V gene's germline CDR1 is MNHEY and CDR2 SMNVEV (reference sequence). V lost 2 bases and J 0 bases, leaving 4 bases between the germline ends. The CDR3 spans 13 residues.

The chain is built from TRBV28 and TRBJ2-3, with a possible D match to TRBD2 (7 bases). V lost 6 bases to trimming and J lost 5 bases, with 21 bases between them. From germline, CDR1 is MDHEN and CDR2 SYDVKM. This CDR3 is built from 16 residues. CDR3 amino acids: CASRGVWWEGGDTQYF. CDR3 sequence (DNA): TGTGCCAGCAGGGGGGTTTGGTGGGAGGGGGGAGATACGCAGTATTTT. Full variable domain (missing parts from reference TRBV28 and TRBJ2-3): DVKVTQSSRYLVKRTGEKVFLECVQDMDHENMFWYRQDPGLGLRLIYFSYDVKMKEKGDIPEGYSVSREKKERFSLILESASTNQTSMYLCASRGVWWEGGDTQYFGPGTRLTVL.

V is TRBV27 and J is TRBJ2-7; 7 bases map to TRBD1. This CDR3 comprises 18 residues. Trimming at V came to 6 bases and at J to 0 bases, leaving 17 bases not matched to a gene. Germline V gene sequence: CDR1 MNHEY, CDR2 SMNVEV (reference sequence). The CDR3 DNA sequence: TGTGCCAGCAGACCCCGAAAGGCGACCGACAGGGTCTCCTACGAGCAGTACTTC. The encoded protein is CASRPRKATDRVSYEQYF.

This chain uses TRBV6-6 with TRBJ2-2; possibly TRBD1 for D (5 bases). CDR1 is MNHNY, CDR2 SVGAGI, per germline (reference sequence). V lost 2 bases and J lost 5, with 12 bases in between. This CDR3 region has 15 residues. CDR3 in DNA: TGTGCCAGCAGTTACGGCCAGGGCGAGACCGGGGAGCTGTTTTTT. Translated, it gives CASSYGQGETGELFF.

The rearrangement uses TRBV6-4 and TRBJ1-2; 8 nucleotides align to TRBD1. This CDR3 comprises 14 residues. The trim removed 4 bases at V and 6 bases at J, leaving 7 bases unmatched. The V gene's germline CDR1 is MRHNA and CDR2 SNTAGT. The CDR3 here is CASSAGTGFDGYTF. CDR3 DNA: TGTGCCAGCAGTGCCGGGACAGGCTTCGATGGCTACACCTTC.

The CDR3 region has the DNA TGTGCCAGCAGCTTGACAGGCCCCTCTGGGGCCAACGTCCTGACTTTC. Translated, it gives CASSLTGPSGANVLTF. The genes are TRBV7-9 and TRBJ2-6; tentatively, D is TRBD1 (6 bases). Trimming took off 3 bases at V and 0 bases at J, with 9 bases between the two ends. The germline V gene has CDR1 SEHNR and CDR2 FQNEAQ (reference sequence). There are 16 residues in the CDR3.

The chain links TRBV6-1 to TRBJ2-7; D ambiguous. The V end was cut by 3 bases, the J end by 0 bases, with 15 bases between. CDR3 length: 16 amino acids. CDR1 and CDR2 from the germline V gene are MNHNS and SASEGT. CDR3 amino acids: CASSETSEVFSYEQYF. The CDR3 DNA sequence: TGTGCCAGCAGTGAGACGTCCGAGGTTTTCTCCTACGAGCAGTACTTC.